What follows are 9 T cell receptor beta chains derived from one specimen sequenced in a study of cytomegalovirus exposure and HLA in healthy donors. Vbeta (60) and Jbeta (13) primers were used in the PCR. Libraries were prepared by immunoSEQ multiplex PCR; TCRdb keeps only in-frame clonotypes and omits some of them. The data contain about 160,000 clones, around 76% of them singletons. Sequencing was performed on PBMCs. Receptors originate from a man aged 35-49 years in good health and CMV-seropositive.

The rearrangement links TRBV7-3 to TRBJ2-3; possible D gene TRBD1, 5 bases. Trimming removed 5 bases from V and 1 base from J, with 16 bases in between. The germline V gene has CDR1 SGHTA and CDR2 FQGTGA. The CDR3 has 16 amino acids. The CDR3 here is CASSTPVAGRTDTQYF. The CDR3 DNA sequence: TGTGCCAGCAGCACCCCGGTGGCAGGGCGCACAGATACGCAGTATTTT.

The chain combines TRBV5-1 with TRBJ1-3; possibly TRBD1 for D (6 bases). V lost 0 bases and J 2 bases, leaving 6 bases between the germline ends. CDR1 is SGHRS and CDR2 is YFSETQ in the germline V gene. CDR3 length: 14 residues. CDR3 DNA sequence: TGCGCCAGCAGCTTGGACAGGGCTGGAAACACCATATATTTT. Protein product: CASSLDRAGNTIYF.

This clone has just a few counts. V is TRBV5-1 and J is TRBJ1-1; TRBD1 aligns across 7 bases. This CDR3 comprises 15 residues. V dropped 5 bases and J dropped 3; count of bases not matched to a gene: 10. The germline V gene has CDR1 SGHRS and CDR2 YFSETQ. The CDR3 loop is CASRKGAEEDTEAFF. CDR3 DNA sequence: TGCGCCAGCAGGAAGGGGGCAGAAGAGGACACTGAAGCTTTCTTT.

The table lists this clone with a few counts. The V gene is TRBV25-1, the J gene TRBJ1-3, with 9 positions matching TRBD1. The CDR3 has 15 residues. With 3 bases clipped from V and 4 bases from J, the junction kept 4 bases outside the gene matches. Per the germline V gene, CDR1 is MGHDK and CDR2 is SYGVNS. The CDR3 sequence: CASSETGQGGNTIYF. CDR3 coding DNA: TGTGCCAGCAGTGAGACCGGACAGGGGGGAAACACCATATATTTT.

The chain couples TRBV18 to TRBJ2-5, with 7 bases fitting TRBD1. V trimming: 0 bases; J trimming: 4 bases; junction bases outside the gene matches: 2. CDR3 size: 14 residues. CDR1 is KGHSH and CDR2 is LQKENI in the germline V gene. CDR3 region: CASSPPRGLETQYF. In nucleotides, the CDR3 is TGTGCCAGCTCACCACCGAGGGGGCTAGAGACCCAGTACTTC.

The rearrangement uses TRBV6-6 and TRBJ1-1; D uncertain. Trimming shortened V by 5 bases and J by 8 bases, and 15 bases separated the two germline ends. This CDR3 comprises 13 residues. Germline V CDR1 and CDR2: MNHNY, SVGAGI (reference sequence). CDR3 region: CASSLDRVEEAFF. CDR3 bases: TGTGCCAGCAGTCTAGACCGCGTAGAAGAAGCTTTCTTT.

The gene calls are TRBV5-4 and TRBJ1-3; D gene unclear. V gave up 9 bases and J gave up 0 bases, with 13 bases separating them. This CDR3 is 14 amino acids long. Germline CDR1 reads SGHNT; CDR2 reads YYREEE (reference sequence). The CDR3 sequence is CATWRFYSGNTIYF. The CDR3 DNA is TGTGCCACGTGGAGGTTTTACTCTGGAAACACCATATATTTT.

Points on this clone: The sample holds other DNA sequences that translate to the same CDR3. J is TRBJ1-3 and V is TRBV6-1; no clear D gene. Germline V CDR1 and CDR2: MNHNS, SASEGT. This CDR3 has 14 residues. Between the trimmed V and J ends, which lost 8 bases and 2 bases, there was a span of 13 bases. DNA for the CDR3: TGTGCCAGCTCTCCGGGGATTGCTGGAAACACCATATATTTT. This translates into CASSPGIAGNTIYF.

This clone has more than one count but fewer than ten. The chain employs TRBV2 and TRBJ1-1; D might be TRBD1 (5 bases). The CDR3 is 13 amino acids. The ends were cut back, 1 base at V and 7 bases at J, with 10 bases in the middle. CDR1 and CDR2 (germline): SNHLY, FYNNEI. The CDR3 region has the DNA TGTGCCAGCAGTGAAGGGGGGGGTAATGAAGCTTTCTTT. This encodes CASSEGGGNEAFF.